Following are 9 T cell receptor beta chains from one sample sequenced in a study of a mutant IDH1 vaccine in newly diagnosed glioma. No cognate antigen is known for these TCRs. Repertoires were generated with immunoSEQ multiplex PCR, while TCRdb's copy carries only in-frame clones and drops some. The data hold tens of thousands of clones, with 80% to 90% observed a single time. The time point is: week 5, during vaccination. Topical imiquimod accompanied each vaccine dose, which consisted of 300 ug of mutant IDH1 20-mer peptide. Material: PBMCs, obtained from a glioma patient whose treatment included an IDH1 peptide vaccine. All receptors derive from a man aged 50 or older with glioma.

The rearrangement uses TRBV6-1 and TRBJ2-7; tentatively, D is TRBD2 (6 bases). V was shortened by 6 bases and J by 1 base, with 10 bases between the two germline ends. The germline V gene has CDR1 MNHNS and CDR2 SASEGT. This CDR3 contains 13 residues. The CDR3 sequence: CASSASASYEQYF. The CDR3 coding sequence is TGTGCCAGCAGCGCTAGCGCGTCCTACGAGCAGTACTTC.

The chain joins TRBV4-1 to TRBJ2-3, with 11 bases aligning to TRBD2. The junction had 2 bases not matched to a gene; V was cut back by 1 base and J by 2 bases. Germline values: CDR1 MGHRA, CDR2 YSYEKL. CDR3 length: 16 residues. The CDR3 DNA reads as TGCGCCAGCAGCCAAGTACTAGCGGGGGACACAGATACGCAGTATTTT. This sequence encodes CASSQVLAGDTDTQYF.

About this clone: This same CDR3 is encoded by further DNA sequences in the sample. V is TRBV7-2 and J is TRBJ2-3; no reliable D call. The CDR3 sequence is 11 residues long. Between the trimmed V and J ends, which lost 3 bases and 4 bases, there was a span of 2 bases. Germline CDR1 and CDR2: SGHTA and FQGNSA. The chain's CDR3 is CASSLADTQYF. CDR3 in DNA: TGTGCCAGCAGCTTGGCAGATACGCAGTATTTT.

The V gene is TRBV28, the J gene TRBJ1-2; no reliable D call. This CDR3 spans 13 amino acids. Trimming cost V 1 base and J 3 bases, with 6 bases left between them. The germline gives CDR1 MDHEN, CDR2 SYDVKM. CDR3 in DNA: TGTGCCAGCAGTTTATACGGCGACTATGGCTACACCTTC. This encodes CASSLYGDYGYTF.

The chain has TRBV19 and TRBJ1-5; tentatively, D is TRBD1 (5 bases). CDR1 is LNHDA and CDR2 is SQIVND in the germline V gene (reference sequence). Trimming shortened V by 6 bases and J by 9 bases, and 15 bases separated the two germline ends. The CDR3 is made up of 13 amino acids. The CDR3 bases are TGTGCCAGTAGGGAGGGACCCCTGGGGCCCCAGCATTTT. This encodes CASREGPLGPQHF.

V gene TRBV19 combines with J gene TRBJ1-4; D is perhaps TRBD1 (6 bases). V was trimmed by 5 bases and J by 7 bases, leaving 11 bases between them. The CDR3 totals 13 residues. The germline gives CDR1 LNHDA, CDR2 SQIVND (reference sequence). The CDR3 region has the DNA TGTGCCAGTAGTGGGGACAATTTTGAAAAACTGTTTTTT. This sequence encodes CASSGDNFEKLFF.

This chain connects TRBV7-2 to TRBJ2-3; 13 positions match TRBD2. Trimming at V came to 5 bases and at J to 11 bases, leaving 10 bases not matched to a gene. Germline V gene sequence: CDR1 SGHTA, CDR2 FQGNSA. The CDR3 sequence is 15 residues long. CDR3 bases: TGTGCCAGCAGCCTAGGAACTAGCGGGAGGGGTTGGCAGTATTTT. Its translation is CASSLGTSGRGWQYF.

V and J are TRBV19 and TRBJ1-1, with D perhaps matching TRBD1 (5 bases). The CDR3 length is 14 residues. From germline, CDR1 is LNHDA and CDR2 SQIVND (reference sequence). V was pared by 3 bases and J by 5 bases, with 13 bases between. The DNA for the CDR3 is TGTGCCAGTAGTATGCAGGGAGGTGGAACTGAAGCTTTCTTT. Translating it yields CASSMQGGGTEAFF.

The rearrangement uses TRBV19 and TRBJ1-1; no clear D gene. Germline V gene lookup returns CDR1 LNHDA and CDR2 SQIVND (reference sequence). Trimming removed 2 bases from V and 1 base from J, with 5 bases in between. The CDR3 runs 13 residues. The CDR3: CASSIQPNTEAFF. The CDR3 DNA sequence: TGTGCCAGTAGTATACAGCCGAACACTGAAGCTTTCTTT.